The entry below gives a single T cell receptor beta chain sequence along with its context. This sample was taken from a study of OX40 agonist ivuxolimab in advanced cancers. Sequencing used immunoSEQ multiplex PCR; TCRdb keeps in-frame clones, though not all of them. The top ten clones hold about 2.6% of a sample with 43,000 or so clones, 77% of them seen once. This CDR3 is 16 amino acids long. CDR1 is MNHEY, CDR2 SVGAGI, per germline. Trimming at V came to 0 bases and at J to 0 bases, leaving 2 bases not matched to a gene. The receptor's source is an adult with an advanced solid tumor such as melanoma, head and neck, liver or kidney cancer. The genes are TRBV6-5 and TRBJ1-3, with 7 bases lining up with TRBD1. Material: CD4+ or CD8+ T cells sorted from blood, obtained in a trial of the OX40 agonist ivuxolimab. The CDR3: CASSYSGTASGNTIYF. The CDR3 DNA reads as TGTGCCAGCAGTTACTCCGGGACAGCCTCTGGAAACACCATATATTTT.